These 32 T cell receptor beta chains share one sample of origin, sequenced in a study of T cells in Graves' hyperthyroidism and ophthalmopathy. Amplification targeted TCR beta CDR3 regions from RNA transcripts. TCR CDR3 regions were first amplified by RT-PCR with HTBI primers. From the multiplex PCR reads, TCRdb called clonotypes with MiXCR, one entry per CDR3 protein. This table has a few hundred thousand distinct CDR3 sequences, 20% to 25% appearing once. The sample taken for sequencing was blood. These receptors were taken from a man younger than 40 with Graves' ophthalmopathy.

This clonotype was recorded a few times. The chain uses TRBV7-3 and TRBJ1-1, with D perhaps matching TRBD1 (6 bases). The CDR3 loop spans 16 amino acids. Germline V CDR1 and CDR2: SGHTA, FQGTGA. Between the trimmed V and J ends, which lost 1 base and 1 base, there was a span of 13 bases. CDR3 loop: CASSLNPGQPNTEAFF. The CDR3 region has the DNA TGTGCCAGCAGCTTAAACCCGGGACAACCGAACACTGAAGCTTTCTTT.

Ten or more counts support this clonotype. The chain recombines TRBV2 with TRBJ2-7; 10 bases match TRBD2. V shed 2 bases and J 4 bases; nucleotides not matched to a gene: 5. The CDR3 is 15 residues long. Per the germline V gene, CDR1 is SNHLY and CDR2 is FYNNEI. The CDR3 reads CASSESLAGVYEQYF. Here the CDR3 DNA reads TGTGCCAGCAGTGAAAGTCTAGCGGGAGTGTACGAGCAGTACTTC.

V is TRBV20-1 and J is TRBJ1-2; tentative D call: TRBD1 (5 bases). The germline gives CDR1 DFQATT, CDR2 SNEGSKA (reference sequence). This CDR3 spans 9 amino acids. Trimming left V 7 bases short and J 6 bases short, with 6 bases between. The CDR3 bases are TGCAGTGTGGGGGATGGCTACACCTTC. Its protein product is CSVGDGYTF.

This clonotype was seen repeatedly, ten times or more. The CDR3 here is CASSRGVTAKNIQYF. CDR3 bases: TGTGCCAGCAGCCGGGGGGTGACGGCCAAAAACATTCAGTACTTC. V and J are TRBV11-3 and TRBJ2-4; TRBD2 matches at 7 bases. The CDR3 sequence is 15 residues long. Germline values: CDR1 SGHNT, CDR2 YENEEA. V lost 5 bases, J lost 1 base, and 5 bases stayed unmatched.

This clonotype occurred a few times. This chain uses TRBV12-3 or TRBV12-4 with TRBJ2-1; a possible D gene is TRBD1 (6 bases). V lost 5 bases and J lost 2, with 13 bases in between. This CDR3 is built from 15 residues. CDR3 sequence: CASSPDSSTYNEQFF. The DNA for the CDR3 is TGTGCCAGCAGTCCGGACAGCTCTACCTACAATGAGCAGTTCTTC.

This chain uses TRBV11-1 with TRBJ2-7, with 8 positions matching TRBD2. Germline values: CDR1 SGHAT, CDR2 FQDESV (reference sequence). The CDR3 has 13 residues. V trimming: 7 bases; J trimming: 7 bases; junction bases outside the gene matches: 9. The CDR3 reads CASNPGTSEEQYF. The CDR3 coding sequence is TGTGCCAGCAATCCCGGGACTAGTGAAGAGCAGTACTTC.

Notes on this clonotype: Since a much larger clone is just one base distant, this may be a read error. J is TRBJ1-1 and V is TRBV7-3; D gene unclear. The length of the CDR3 is 13 residues. CDR1 is SGHTA and CDR2 is FQGTGA in the germline V gene. The CDR3: CASSLTSPDQAIF. The CDR3 bases are TGTGCCAGCAGCTTAACGTCGCCGGACCAGGCGATCTTT.

This chain connects TRBV27 to TRBJ2-5; D remains ambiguous. V was trimmed by 6 bases and J by 5 bases, leaving 10 bases between them. Per the germline V gene, CDR1 is MNHEY and CDR2 is SMNVEV (reference sequence). The CDR3 has 12 amino acids. The CDR3 reads CASSRPRETQYF. CDR3 DNA: TGTGCCAGCAGCCGGCCTCGGGAGACCCAGTACTTC.

This clonotype was counted ten times or more. The chain couples TRBV11-3 to TRBJ1-1, with D possibly matching TRBD1 (6 bases). Trimming removed 3 bases at V and 5 bases at J, with 13 bases between. Per germline, CDR1 SGHNT and CDR2 YENEEA. The CDR3 extends over 14 amino acids. The CDR3 sequence is CASSFLGARTEAFF. The DNA of the CDR3 is TGTGCCAGCAGCTTTCTGGGGGCGAGAACTGAAGCTTTCTTT.

This clonotype was observed many times. The chain links TRBV20-1 to TRBJ2-5; perhaps TRBD1 as D (6 bases). Trimming removed 4 bases from V and 5 bases from J, with 29 bases in between. The CDR3 length is 18 residues. CDR1 is DFQATT, CDR2 SNEGSKA, per germline (reference sequence). This CDR3 reads CSAISGVASPDGWETQYF. For the CDR3, the DNA is TGCAGTGCTATTTCAGGGGTTGCTAGTCCGGACGGGTGGGAGACCCAGTACTTC.

V gene TRBV6-1 combines with J gene TRBJ1-5; TRBD1 matches at 8 bases. The trim removed 7 bases at V and 2 bases at J, leaving 4 bases unmatched. The CDR3 has 14 amino acids. Germline V CDR1 and CDR2: MNHNS, SASEGT. CDR3 nucleotides: TGTGCCAGCATTAAGGACAGGGGCAATCAGCCCCAGCATTTT. Translated, it gives CASIKDRGNQPQHF.

This clonotype has at least ten counts. CDR3 amino acids: CASRTPSGRNQPQHF. The DNA for the CDR3 is TGTGCCAGCAGAACCCCCTCTGGGAGAAATCAGCCCCAGCATTTT. The chain couples TRBV28 to TRBJ1-5; no firm D call. Germline CDR1 and CDR2: MDHEN and SYDVKM. The CDR3 runs 15 residues. V was trimmed by 6 bases and J by 4 bases, leaving 16 bases between them.

The chain couples TRBV20-1 to TRBJ1-5; a weak D match, TRBD1 (5 bases). Trimming took 3 bases from V and 9 from J, leaving 9 bases between them. CDR1 and CDR2 (germline): DFQATT, SNEGSKA (reference sequence). This CDR3 region has 11 residues. The CDR3 loop is CSASSRGPQHF. CDR3 coding DNA: TGCAGTGCTAGTTCTAGGGGGCCCCAGCATTTT.

The sample holds a few counts of this clonotype. CDR3 DNA sequence: TGCGCCAGCAGCCCCTCCTCAAGGGGGACTGAAGCTTTCTTT. This encodes CASSPSSRGTEAFF. The V gene is TRBV4-1, the J gene TRBJ1-1; D is perhaps TRBD1 (6 bases). V shed 4 bases and J shed 5 bases, with 14 bases lying between them. The CDR3 runs to 14 residues. Germline V gene data show CDR1 as MGHRA and CDR2 as YSYEKL.

The chain combines TRBV14 with TRBJ1-6; the D is unclear. The CDR3 contains 14 residues. Germline values: CDR1 SGHDN, CDR2 FVKESK. Between the trimmed V and J ends, which lost 0 bases and 5 bases, there was a span of 5 bases. The CDR3 spells CASSQEKDNSPLHF. CDR3 coding DNA: TGTGCCAGCAGCCAAGAGAAAGATAATTCACCCCTCCACTTT.

The J gene is TRBJ2-2, the V gene TRBV11-2; 7 bases match TRBD1. This CDR3 contains 15 residues. With 7 bases clipped from V and 2 bases from J, the junction kept 7 bases outside the gene matches. Germline CDR1 and CDR2: SGHAT and FQNNGV. Written as DNA, the CDR3 is TGTGCCAGCAAATTTACAGGGGCAAACACCGGGGAGCTGTTTTTT. Amino acids: CASKFTGANTGELFF.

This clonotype was seen more than once but under ten times. The V call is TRBV27, the J call TRBJ2-7, with D tentatively TRBD2 (6 bases). Germline values: CDR1 MNHEY, CDR2 SMNVEV (reference sequence). This CDR3 has 13 residues. Deletions cut 5 bases from V and 3 bases from J, with 11 bases between. The CDR3 DNA follows: TGTGCCAGCAGTAGGGGTAGCGGCTACGAGCAGTACTTC. Translated: CASSRGSGYEQYF.

The chain joins TRBV6-1 to TRBJ2-1; 14 bases match TRBD2. V lost 7 bases and J lost 7; bases outside the gene matches: 9. Germline assignment: CDR1 MNHNS and CDR2 SASEGT. CDR3 length equals 16 residues. CDR3: CASTLGGTSGRNEQFF. The CDR3 DNA reads TGTGCCAGCACTCTGGGGGGGACTAGCGGGAGAAATGAGCAGTTCTTC.

This clonotype was detected a few times. The V and J genes are TRBV20-1 and TRBJ2-5; TRBD1 matches 9 bases. This CDR3 is built from 16 residues. CDR1 and CDR2 from the germline V gene are DFQATT and SNEGSKA (reference sequence). V shed 2 bases and J 5 bases; nucleotides not matched to a gene: 12. The CDR3 DNA reads TGCAGTGCTAGACCACCCAGGACAGGGGTCCTCGAGACCCAGTACTTC. Its protein product is CSARPPRTGVLETQYF.

The V and J genes are TRBV12-3 or TRBV12-4 and TRBJ1-5; D uncertain. CDR3 size: 13 residues. Trimming cost V 5 bases and J 3 bases, with 8 bases left between them. CDR3 in amino acids: CASSVDPNQPQHF. The CDR3 nucleotides are TGTGCCAGCAGTGTGGACCCCAATCAGCCCCAGCATTTT.

The V and J genes are TRBV20-1 and TRBJ2-7; a weak D match, TRBD2 (6 bases). Germline CDR1 DFQATT, CDR2 SNEGSKA (reference sequence). Trimming pared 3 bases from V and 3 bases from J, leaving 9 bases between. CDR3 length: 12 residues. The chain's CDR3 is CSARRDRYEQYF. CDR3 in DNA: TGCAGTGCTAGGCGGGACCGCTACGAGCAGTACTTC.

The chain has TRBV29-1 and TRBJ2-1; 7 nucleotides agree with TRBD1. Per germline, CDR1 SQVTM and CDR2 ANQGSEA. The CDR3 has 11 amino acids. V trimming: 5 bases; J trimming: 15 bases; junction bases outside the gene matches: 10. CDR3 sequence reads: CSVMDRDSVFF. CDR3 DNA sequence: TGCAGCGTTATGGACCGGGACAGTGTGTTCTTC.

The rearrangement joins TRBV24-1 to TRBJ2-2; TRBD2 might be the D (6 bases). This CDR3 contains 14 residues. Trimming took off 11 bases at V and 0 bases at J, with 12 bases between the two ends. The germline gives CDR1 KGHDR, CDR2 SFDVKD. CDR3 sequence reads: CAIASVTNTGELFF. DNA of the CDR3: TGTGCCATCGCTAGCGTGACGAACACCGGGGAGCTGTTTTTT.

The chain uses TRBV3-1 and TRBJ1-5, with 7 bases aligning to TRBD1. The CDR3 is 12 residues long. The germline V gene encodes CDR1 LGHDT and CDR2 YNNKEL (reference sequence). J gave up 6 bases and V 7 bases, and 3 bases lay outside the gene matches. CDR3 region: CASNTGVQPQHF. For the CDR3, the DNA is TGTGCCAGCAACACAGGGGTTCAGCCCCAGCATTTT.

This clonotype was seen many times. This chain connects TRBV2 to TRBJ1-1; D is uncertain. Germline V gene lookup returns CDR1 SNHLY and CDR2 FYNNEI. V lost 4 bases to trimming and J lost 6 bases, with 15 bases between them. The CDR3 contains 14 residues. The CDR3 here is CASSADNPNPEAFF. The CDR3 DNA sequence: TGTGCCAGCAGTGCCGACAACCCAAACCCTGAAGCTTTCTTT. The full variable domain, its missing parts supplied by reference TRBV2 and TRBJ1-1, is EPEVTQTPSHQVTQMGQEVILRCVPISNHLYFYWYRQILGQKVEFLVSFYNNEISEKSEIFDDQFSVERPDGSNFTLKIRSTKLEDSAMYFCASSADNPNPEAFFGQGTRLTVV.

The chain is built from TRBV7-9 and TRBJ2-7; D gene uncertain. From germline, CDR1 is SEHNR and CDR2 FQNEAQ (reference sequence). V lost 5 bases, J lost 3 bases, and 14 bases lay in between. The CDR3 totals 14 residues. The CDR3, as DNA: TGTGCCAGCAGCACCAACACGTATAGCTACGAGCAGTACTTC. Translating gives CASSTNTYSYEQYF.

This clonotype was seen a few times. This chain joins TRBV18 and TRBJ2-1; the match to TRBD2 covers 9 bases. Germline V gene data show CDR1 as KGHSH and CDR2 as LQKENI. CDR3 size: 16 residues. The V gene end was trimmed by 1 base and the J gene end by 3 bases; junction bases not matched to a gene: 4. Here the CDR3 reads CASSPQETSGYNEQFF. The CDR3 bases are TGTGCCAGCTCACCACAAGAGACTAGCGGCTACAATGAGCAGTTCTTC.

This clonotype has a count of ten or more. The chain joins TRBV20-1 to TRBJ2-7; 7 bases are a match to TRBD1. The V gene end was trimmed by 0 bases and the J gene end by 2 bases; junction bases not matched to a gene: 10. Germline lookup yields CDR1 DFQATT and CDR2 SNEGSKA (reference sequence). The CDR3 consists of 16 residues. The CDR3 protein is CSAREGTALGPYEQYF. CDR3 in DNA: TGCAGTGCTAGAGAAGGGACAGCCTTGGGCCCCTACGAGCAGTACTTC.

This clonotype was picked up a small number of times. The V and J genes are TRBV11-3 and TRBJ1-3, with D hard to call. Germline CDR1 reads SGHNT; CDR2 reads YENEEA. V gave up 5 bases and J gave up 0 bases, with 11 bases separating them. The CDR3 totals 15 residues. The CDR3 region has the DNA TGTGCCAGCAGCCAAAGGATCAGCTCTGGAAACACCATATATTTT. It translates to CASSQRISSGNTIYF.

This clonotype was observed at least ten times. The rearrangement joins TRBV30 to TRBJ2-5; D is undetermined. The germline V gene has CDR1 GTSNPN and CDR2 SVGIG (reference sequence). Trimming took 2 bases from V and 3 from J, leaving 10 bases between them. The CDR3 consists of 13 residues. In DNA, the CDR3 is TGTGCCTGGAGTCCGCAGTTAAAAGAGACCCAGTACTTC. Translated: CAWSPQLKETQYF.

The rearrangement joins TRBV7-9 to TRBJ1-1, with a tentative D call TRBD1 (6 bases). The germline gives CDR1 SEHNR, CDR2 FQNEAQ (reference sequence). V dropped 1 base and J dropped 1 base, with 13 bases sitting between them. The CDR3 covers 16 residues. CDR3 sequence reads: CASSLVGGHQNTEAFF. In DNA form, the CDR3 reads TGTGCCAGCAGCTTAGTGGGGGGACACCAGAACACTGAAGCTTTCTTT.

This clonotype was counted at least ten times. J is TRBJ2-7 and V is TRBV5-1, with 7 bases fitting TRBD2. Germline values: CDR1 SGHRS, CDR2 YFSETQ. The length of the CDR3 is 13 residues. Trimming at V came to 7 bases and at J to 0 bases, leaving 4 bases not matched to a gene. CDR3 in DNA: TGCGCCAGCTCTGGCGGGAGCTCCTACGAGCAGTACTTC. Its protein product is CASSGGSSYEQYF.